The 4 T cell receptor beta chains listed next were all sequenced from one sample in a study of blood T cell repertoires in COVID-19. Here immunoSEQ multiplex PCR was the method, and the copy in TCRdb shows in-frame clones only, minus some. The data contain approximately 500,000 clones, about 89% of them singletons. Sequences were obtained from peripheral blood. The receptors come from a woman in her fifties or sixties with COVID-19, enrolled during active disease.

Only one count was recorded for this clone. This chain uses TRBV5-4 with TRBJ1-2, with 7 bases fitting TRBD1. CDR3 size: 15 residues. Germline V gene lookup returns CDR1 SGHNT and CDR2 YYREEE (reference sequence). With 0 bases clipped from V and 4 bases from J, the junction kept 6 bases outside the gene matches. The CDR3 is CASSLEGGRGYGYTF. CDR3 nucleotide sequence: TGTGCCAGCAGCTTGGAAGGGGGCCGTGGCTATGGCTACACCTTC.

The chain links TRBV5-6 to TRBJ1-5; weak D call: TRBD1 (5 bases). Germline V CDR1 and CDR2: SGHDT, YYEEEE. V lost 1 base and J 6 bases, leaving 14 bases between the germline ends. This CDR3 comprises 15 residues. CDR3 in DNA: TGTGCCAGCAGCTTGTCTTCCAGGGAAAGTCAGCCCCAGCATTTT. Amino acids: CASSLSSRESQPQHF.

This rearrangement joins TRBV5-1 to TRBJ2-1, with 9 positions matching TRBD2. J gave up 8 bases and V 4 bases, and 7 bases lay outside the gene matches. Germline-derived CDR1 and CDR2 are SGHRS and YFSETQ. The CDR3 covers 14 residues. This CDR3 reads CASSPNAGGHEQFF. In DNA form, the CDR3 reads TGCGCCAGCAGCCCCAACGCGGGGGGGCATGAGCAGTTCTTC.

V is TRBV4-1 and J is TRBJ1-5, with 9 bases aligning to TRBD1. V dropped 0 bases and J dropped 1; count of bases not matched to a gene: 10. From germline, CDR1 is MGHRA and CDR2 YSYEKL. The CDR3 spans 19 residues. The CDR3 sequence: CASSQDTPGQGGSNQPQHF. The CDR3, as DNA: TGCGCCAGCAGCCAAGATACACCGGGACAGGGTGGGAGCAATCAGCCCCAGCATTTT.